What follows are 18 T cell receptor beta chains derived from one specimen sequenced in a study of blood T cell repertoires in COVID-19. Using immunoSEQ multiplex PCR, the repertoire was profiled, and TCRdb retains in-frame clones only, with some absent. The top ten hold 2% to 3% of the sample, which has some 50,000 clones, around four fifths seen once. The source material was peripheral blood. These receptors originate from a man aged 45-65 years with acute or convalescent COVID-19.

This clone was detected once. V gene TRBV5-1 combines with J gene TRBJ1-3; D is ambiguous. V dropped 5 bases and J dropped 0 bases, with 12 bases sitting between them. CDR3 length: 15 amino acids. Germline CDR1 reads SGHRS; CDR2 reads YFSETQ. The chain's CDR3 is CASSLAGYSGNTIYF. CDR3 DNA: TGCGCCAGCAGTCTGGCGGGGTACTCTGGAAACACCATATATTTT.

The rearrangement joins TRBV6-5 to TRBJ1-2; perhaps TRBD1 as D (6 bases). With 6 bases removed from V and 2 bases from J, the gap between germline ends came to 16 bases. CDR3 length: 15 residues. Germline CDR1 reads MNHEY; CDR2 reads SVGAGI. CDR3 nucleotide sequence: TGTGCCAGCAGACCTACCGGGACACGAAACTATGGCTACACCTTC. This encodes CASRPTGTRNYGYTF.

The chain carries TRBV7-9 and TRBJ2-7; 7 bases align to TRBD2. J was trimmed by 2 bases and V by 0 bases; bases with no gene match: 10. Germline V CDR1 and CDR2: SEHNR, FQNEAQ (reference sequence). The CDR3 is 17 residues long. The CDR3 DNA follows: TGTGCCAGCAGCTTAGCGGGCGCGGGAGCGGACGCCTACGAGCAGTACTTC. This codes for CASSLAGAGADAYEQYF.

The CDR3 DNA sequence: TGCGCCAGCAGCTTGGGCGGGACAGCATCCGGGGGCTATGGCTACACCTTC. This translates into CASSLGGTASGGYGYTF. The genes are TRBV5-1 and TRBJ1-2, with 7 bases matching TRBD1. The CDR3 loop spans 17 amino acids. V shed 0 bases and J 4 bases; nucleotides not matched to a gene: 12. Germline V gene lookup returns CDR1 SGHRS and CDR2 YFSETQ.

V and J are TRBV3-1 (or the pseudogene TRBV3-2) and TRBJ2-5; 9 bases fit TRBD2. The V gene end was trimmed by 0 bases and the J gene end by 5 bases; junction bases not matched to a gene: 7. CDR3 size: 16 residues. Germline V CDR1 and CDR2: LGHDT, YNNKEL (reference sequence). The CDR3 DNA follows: TGTGCCAGCAGCCAAGAGCCTAGCGGGGTAGGGGAGACCCAGTACTTC. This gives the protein CASSQEPSGVGETQYF.

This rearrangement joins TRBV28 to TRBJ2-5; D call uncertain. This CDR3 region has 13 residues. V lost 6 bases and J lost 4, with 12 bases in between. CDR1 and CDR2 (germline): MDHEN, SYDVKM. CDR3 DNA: TGTGCCAGCAGCCCACCCAACGGAGAGACCCAGTACTTC. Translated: CASSPPNGETQYF.

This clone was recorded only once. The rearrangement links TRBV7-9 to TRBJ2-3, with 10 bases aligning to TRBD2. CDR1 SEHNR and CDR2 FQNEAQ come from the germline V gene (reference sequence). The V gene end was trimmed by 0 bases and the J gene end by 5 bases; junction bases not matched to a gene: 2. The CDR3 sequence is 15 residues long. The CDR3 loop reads CASSLAVAGGDTQYF. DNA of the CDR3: TGTGCCAGCAGCTTAGCGGTAGCGGGAGGAGATACGCAGTATTTT.

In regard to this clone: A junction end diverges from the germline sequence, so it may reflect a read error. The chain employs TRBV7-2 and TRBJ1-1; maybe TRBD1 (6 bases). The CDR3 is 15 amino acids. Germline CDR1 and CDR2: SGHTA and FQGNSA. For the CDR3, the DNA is TGTGCCAGCAGCCTGGACAGTACCGGGAACATTGAAGCTTTCTTT. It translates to CASSLDSTGNIEAFF.

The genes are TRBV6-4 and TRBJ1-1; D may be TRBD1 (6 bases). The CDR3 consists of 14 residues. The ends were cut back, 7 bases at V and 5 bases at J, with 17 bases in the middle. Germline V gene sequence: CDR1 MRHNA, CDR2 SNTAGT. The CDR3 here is CASKDGYRATEAFF. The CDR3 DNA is TGTGCCAGCAAAGACGGCTACAGGGCGACTGAAGCTTTCTTT.

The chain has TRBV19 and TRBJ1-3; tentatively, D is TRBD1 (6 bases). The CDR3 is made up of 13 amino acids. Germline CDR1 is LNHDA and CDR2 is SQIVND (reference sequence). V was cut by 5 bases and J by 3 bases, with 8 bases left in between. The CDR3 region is CASSPGVGNTIYF. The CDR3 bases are TGTGCCAGTAGTCCAGGGGTTGGAAACACCATATATTTT.

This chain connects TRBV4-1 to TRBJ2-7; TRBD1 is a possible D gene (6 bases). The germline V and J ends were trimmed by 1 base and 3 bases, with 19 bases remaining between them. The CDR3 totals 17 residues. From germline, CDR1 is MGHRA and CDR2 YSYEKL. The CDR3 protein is CASSQGGVGGMIYEQYF. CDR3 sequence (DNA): TGCGCCAGCAGCCAAGGAGGTGTAGGGGGAATGATCTACGAGCAGTACTTC.

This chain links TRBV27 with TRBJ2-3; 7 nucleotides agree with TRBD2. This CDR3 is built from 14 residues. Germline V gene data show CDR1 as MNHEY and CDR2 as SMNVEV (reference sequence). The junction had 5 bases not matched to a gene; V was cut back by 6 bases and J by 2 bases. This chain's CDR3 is CASSLAASTDTQYF. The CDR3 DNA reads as TGTGCCAGCAGCCTAGCGGCTTCCACAGATACGCAGTATTTT.

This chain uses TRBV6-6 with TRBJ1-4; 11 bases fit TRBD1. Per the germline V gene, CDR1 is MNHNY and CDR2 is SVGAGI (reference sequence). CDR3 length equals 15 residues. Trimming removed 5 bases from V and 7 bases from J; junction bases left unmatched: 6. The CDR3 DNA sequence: TGTGCCAGCAGTCCCGGACAGGGGGCAACTGAAAAACTGTTTTTT. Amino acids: CASSPGQGATEKLFF.

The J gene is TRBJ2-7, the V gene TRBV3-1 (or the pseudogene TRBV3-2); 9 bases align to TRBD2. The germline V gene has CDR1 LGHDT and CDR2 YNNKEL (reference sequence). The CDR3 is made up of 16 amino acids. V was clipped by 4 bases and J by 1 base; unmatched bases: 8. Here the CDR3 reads CASSPKPLAGSYEQYF. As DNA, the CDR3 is TGTGCCAGCAGCCCTAAGCCCCTAGCGGGGTCCTACGAGCAGTACTTC.

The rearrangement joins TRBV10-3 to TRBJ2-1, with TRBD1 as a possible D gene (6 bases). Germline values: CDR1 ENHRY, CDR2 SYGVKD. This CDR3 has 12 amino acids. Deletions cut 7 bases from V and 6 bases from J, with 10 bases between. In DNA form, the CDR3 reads TGTGCCATCATAACAGGGAGCAATGAGCAGTTCTTC. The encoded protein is CAIITGSNEQFF.

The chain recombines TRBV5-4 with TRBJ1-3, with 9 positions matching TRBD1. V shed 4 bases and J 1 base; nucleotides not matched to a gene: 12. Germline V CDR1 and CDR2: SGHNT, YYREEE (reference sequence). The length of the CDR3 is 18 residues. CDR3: CASSVEPTGGRSGNTIYF. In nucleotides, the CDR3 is TGTGCCAGCAGCGTAGAACCAACAGGGGGCAGGTCTGGAAACACCATATATTTT.

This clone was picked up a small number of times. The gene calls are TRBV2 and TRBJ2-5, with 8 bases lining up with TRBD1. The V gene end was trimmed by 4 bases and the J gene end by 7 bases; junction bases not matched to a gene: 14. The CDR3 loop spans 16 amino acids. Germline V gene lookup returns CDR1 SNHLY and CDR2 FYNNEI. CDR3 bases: TGTGCCAGCAGTGTGACCCTGGACAGGGACGGTGGGACCCAGTACTTC. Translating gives CASSVTLDRDGGTQYF.

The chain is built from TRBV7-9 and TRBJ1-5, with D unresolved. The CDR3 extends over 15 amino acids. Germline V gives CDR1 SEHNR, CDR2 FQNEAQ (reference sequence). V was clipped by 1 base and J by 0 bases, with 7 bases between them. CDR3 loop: CASSLGQDSNQPQHF. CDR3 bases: TGTGCCAGCAGCTTAGGTCAGGATAGCAATCAGCCCCAGCATTTT.